These 20 T cell receptor beta chains originate from one sample sequenced in a study of blood T cell repertoires in COVID-19 (dated by TCRdb to about 2020). Library preparation employed the immunoSEQ multiplex PCR assay. The table was pulled from immuneACCESS by TCRdb, which kept in-frame rearrangements only. Such tables lose some clones; where checked, under half of the loss comes from unresolved V genes, and the rest has no known cause. A total of roughly 75,000 clones appear in this sample, about 89% of them only once. The ten largest clonotypes hold around 0.6% of the sample. Source material: peripheral blood. These receptors were obtained from a man aged 55 to 70 with acute or convalescent COVID-19.

The chain employs TRBV29-1 and TRBJ1-1; no definite D call. CDR1 is SQVTM and CDR2 is ANQGSEA in the germline V gene. CDR3 length equals 12 residues. V was pared by 1 base and J by 3 bases, with 6 bases between. CDR3 DNA sequence: TGCAGCGTTGAAGTTCTCGACACTGAAGCTTTCTTT. Translated: CSVEVLDTEAFF.

This clone was observed a few times. This sequence joins TRBV2 and TRBJ1-1; TRBD1 agrees at 9 bases. Germline lookup yields CDR1 SNHLY and CDR2 FYNNEI. The CDR3 length is 14 residues. J gave up 1 base and V 6 bases, and 3 bases lay outside the gene matches. As DNA, the CDR3 is TGTGCCAGCAGCTCACAGGGGGCGAACACTGAAGCTTTCTTT. Amino acid sequence: CASSSQGANTEAFF.

The chain links TRBV3-1 (or the pseudogene TRBV3-2) to TRBJ2-2, with TRBD2 as a possible D gene (6 bases). The CDR3 is made up of 15 amino acids. Germline CDR1 and CDR2: LGHDT and YNNKEL (reference sequence). Between the trimmed V and J ends, which lost 2 bases and 6 bases, there was a span of 13 bases. The CDR3 here is CASSQSPGLPGELFF. CDR3 DNA sequence: TGTGCCAGCAGCCAATCTCCGGGACTCCCCGGGGAGCTGTTTTTT.

CDR3 coding DNA: TGTGCCAGCAGCCAGGGGGGAACTAGAACTGAAGCTTTCTTT. It codes for CASSQGGTRTEAFF. The chain couples TRBV21-1 to TRBJ1-1; the DNA was not used to check the table's D call, TRBD1. TRBV21-1 is designated a pseudogene. The CDR3 is 14 amino acids.

This rearrangement joins TRBV24-1 to TRBJ2-3; 9 bases are a match to TRBD1. Germline V gene lookup returns CDR1 KGHDR and CDR2 SFDVKD. The CDR3 spans 13 residues. The V gene end was trimmed by 11 bases and the J gene end by 3 bases; junction bases not matched to a gene: 5. The CDR3 DNA sequence: TGTGCCATACAGGGGGCCTGGACAGATACGCAGTATTTT. As protein: CAIQGAWTDTQYF.

V and J are TRBV5-1 and TRBJ2-3, with TRBD2 matching over 11 bases. Germline CDR1 SGHRS, CDR2 YFSETQ. Trimming at V came to 0 bases and at J to 0 bases, leaving 6 bases not matched to a gene. The CDR3 length is 18 residues. The CDR3 DNA sequence: TGCGCCAGCAGCTTGGCCCTAGCGGGGGGACCTAGCACAGATACGCAGTATTTT. Its protein is CASSLALAGGPSTDTQYF.

V and J are TRBV11-1 and TRBJ2-3; the D gene is possibly TRBD1 (6 bases). This CDR3 comprises 16 residues. The ends were cut back, 2 bases at V and 0 bases at J, with 12 bases in the middle. Germline V lookup: CDR1 SGHAT, CDR2 FQDESV (reference sequence). CDR3 DNA: TGTGCCAGCAGCTTATCGAAGGGACAAAGCACAGATACGCAGTATTTT. This codes for CASSLSKGQSTDTQYF. The entire variable domain, with the rest obtained from reference TRBV11-1 and TRBJ2-3, is as follows: EAEVAQSPRYKITEKSQAVAFWCDPISGHATLYWYRQILGQGPELLVQFQDESVVDDSQLPKDRFSAERLKGVDSTLKIQPAELGDSAMYLCASSLSKGQSTDTQYFGPGTRLTVL.

The V and J genes are TRBV5-1 and TRBJ2-7; D perhaps matches TRBD2 (6 bases). V lost 0 bases to trimming and J lost 1 base, with 11 bases between them. The CDR3 consists of 15 residues. Germline-derived CDR1 and CDR2 are SGHRS and YFSETQ. This CDR3 is CASSLEASVSYEQYF. As DNA, the CDR3 is TGCGCCAGCAGCTTGGAGGCTAGCGTTTCCTACGAGCAGTACTTC.

V and J are TRBV6-6 and TRBJ1-4; possible D gene TRBD1, 6 bases. Trimming took off 6 bases at V and 8 bases at J, with 19 bases between the two ends. Germline V gives CDR1 MNHNY, CDR2 SVGAGI (reference sequence). This CDR3 is 15 amino acids long. The CDR3 is CASRPVGANGEKLFF. The CDR3 DNA is TGTGCCAGCAGGCCCGTGGGGGCAAACGGGGAAAAACTGTTTTTT.

V is TRBV4-1 and J is TRBJ2-3, with TRBD2 identical over 9 bases. CDR1 and CDR2 (germline): MGHRA, YSYEKL. The CDR3 is made up of 16 amino acids. Trimming took 1 base from V and 0 from J; bases not matched to a gene: 2. CDR3 region: CASSQGAGGSTDTQYF. Written as DNA, the CDR3 is TGCGCCAGCAGCCAAGGGGCGGGGGGGAGCACAGATACGCAGTATTTT.

V usage is TRBV27 and J usage is TRBJ1-1; 7 bases are shared with TRBD1. Germline loops: CDR1 MNHEY, CDR2 SMNVEV (reference sequence). This CDR3 is built from 14 residues. V gave up 4 bases and J gave up 6 bases; unmatched junction bases: 8. The CDR3 loop is CASSSRLGTAEAFF. CDR3 DNA sequence: TGTGCCAGCAGTTCGCGACTCGGGACAGCTGAAGCTTTCTTT.

This clone came up a few times. This chain uses TRBV5-1 with TRBJ1-2, with TRBD1 identical over 10 bases. J gave up 7 bases and V 0 bases, and 12 bases lay outside the gene matches. CDR1 is SGHRS and CDR2 is YFSETQ in the germline V gene. The CDR3 length is 17 residues. The CDR3 DNA reads TGCGCCAGCAGCTTGGTCGTCGGACAGGGGGGAAGTGGTGGCTACACCTTC. The encoded protein is CASSLVVGQGGSGGYTF. The full variable domain, rest sourced from reference TRBV5-1 and TRBJ1-2, is KAGVTQTPRYLIKTRGQQVTLSCSPISGHRSVSWYQQTPGQGLQFLFEYFSETQRNKGNFPGRFSGRQFSNSRSEMNVSTLELGDSALYLCASSLVVGQGGSGGYTFGSGTRLTVV.

This clone was found once. This chain connects TRBV5-6 to TRBJ2-7; the D is unclear. With 0 bases removed from V and 6 bases from J, the gap between germline ends came to 13 bases. There are 14 residues in the CDR3. Germline assignment: CDR1 SGHDT and CDR2 YYEEEE. CDR3 nucleotide sequence: TGTGCCAGCAGCTTGGTTTCAGGTGTCAGCGAGCAGTACTTC. Protein: CASSLVSGVSEQYF.

The rearrangement links TRBV6-5 to TRBJ1-2, with a possible D match to TRBD1 (6 bases). Germline V CDR1 and CDR2: MNHEY, SVGAGI. The CDR3 spans 13 residues. Deletions cut 5 bases from V and 7 bases from J, with 14 bases between. CDR3 nucleotide sequence: TGTGCCAGCAGTCAAACCGGGACATCTGGCTACACCTTC. Translated, it gives CASSQTGTSGYTF.

The gene calls are TRBV6-5 and TRBJ1-1, with D unresolved. CDR3 length: 13 residues. The V gene's germline CDR1 is MNHEY and CDR2 SVGAGI. The ends were cut back, 8 bases at V and 2 bases at J, with 12 bases in the middle. CDR3: CASSKAANTEAFF. The DNA for the CDR3 is TGTGCCAGCTCGAAAGCCGCTAACACTGAAGCTTTCTTT.

V and J are TRBV5-4 and TRBJ2-3; 10 bases are a match to TRBD2. The CDR3 is 19 residues long. V lost 0 bases and J lost 1; bases outside the gene matches: 11. Germline CDR1 and CDR2: SGHNT and YYREEE (reference sequence). The chain's CDR3 is CASSLGAPSGSLGTDTQYF. The CDR3 DNA follows: TGTGCCAGCAGCTTGGGAGCGCCTAGCGGGAGTTTGGGCACAGATACGCAGTATTTT.

The gene calls are TRBV10-3 and TRBJ1-2; no clear D. Germline loops: CDR1 ENHRY, CDR2 SYGVKD. The CDR3 extends over 13 amino acids. V lost 4 bases and J lost 1, with 7 bases in between. In DNA form, the CDR3 reads TGTGCCATCAGTGTACAGCTTAACTATGGCTACACCTTC. Protein product: CAISVQLNYGYTF.

J is TRBJ2-7 and V is TRBV5-4; 13 bases match TRBD2. In germline, CDR1 is SGHNT, CDR2 YYREEE (reference sequence). The CDR3 contains 15 residues. Trimming at V came to 9 bases and at J to 1 base, leaving 7 bases not matched to a gene. The CDR3 DNA follows: TGTGCCAATTGGACTAGCGGGAGCGAATCCTACGAGCAGTACTTC. This encodes CANWTSGSESYEQYF.

A single count supports this clone. The V gene is TRBV24-1, the J gene TRBJ2-5; weak D call: TRBD1 (8 bases). The CDR3 loop spans 16 amino acids. The V end lost 3 bases, the J end lost 5 bases, and 18 bases lay between the germline ends. Germline V gene data show CDR1 as KGHDR and CDR2 as SFDVKD. CDR3 in amino acids: CATSDTRTGRGETQYF. The CDR3 DNA sequence: TGTGCCACCAGTGATACCCGGACAGGGCGGGGGGAGACCCAGTACTTC.

The gene calls are TRBV19 and TRBJ2-3; D may be TRBD2 (7 bases). The CDR3 runs to 16 residues. Trimming removed 3 bases from V and 0 bases from J, with 13 bases in between. Germline-derived CDR1 and CDR2 are LNHDA and SQIVND (reference sequence). CDR3 sequence (DNA): TGTGCCAGTAGTATTTCCGCGGGGGCCAGCACAGATACGCAGTATTTT. Its protein is CASSISAGASTDTQYF.